A selection of T cell receptor beta chains follows, all from one sample in a study of cytomegalovirus exposure and HLA in healthy donors. The data were produced by immunoSEQ multiplex PCR, yet TCRdb's version contains in-frame clones alone and is incomplete. The table has about 92,000 clones, 65% to 80% seen once. Sequencing used PBMCs. These TCRs come from a woman aged 18-30 years in good health and CMV-seropositive. The CDR3 runs from the conserved cysteine through the conserved F or W. A D gene is named only where the DNA matches it firmly. Some rows mark clone size as missing; the rest say once, few, many or name a class of expanded clone.

TRBD1 TRBJ2-5 TRBV11-3 few CASSLAGGQETQYF TGTGCCAGCAGCCTTGCAGGGGGCCAAGAGACCCAGTACTTC
TRBD1 TRBJ1-1 TRBV6-5 NA CASLRQGITEAFF TGTGCCAGCCTGAGACAGGGGATAACTGAAGCTTTCTTT
TRBD2 TRBJ2-1 TRBV29-1 NA CSVEGRLADVYNEQFF TGCAGCGTTGAGGGAAGACTAGCGGATGTATACAATGAGCAGTTCTTC
NA TRBJ2-7 TRBV28 NA CASSTPPTEQYF TGTGCCAGCAGTACTCCCCCGACTGAGCAGTACTTC
NA TRBJ2-7 TRBV28 NA CASSLELYEQYF TGTGCCAGCAGTTTGGAGCTATACGAGCAGTACTTC
NA TRBJ2-7 TRBV28 NA CASSRGQYEQYF TGTGCCAGCAGCCGCGGACAGTACGAGCAGTACTTC
NA TRBJ1-2 TRBV4-3 NA CASSQAGERQDGYTF TGCGCCAGCAGCCAAGCTGGGGAGAGACAAGATGGCTACACCTTC
TRBD1 TRBJ1-1 TRBV7-2 NA CASSLVRQGRAFF TGTGCCAGCAGCTTAGTCAGACAGGGCCGTGCTTTCTTT
NA TRBJ1-6 TRBV27 NA CASRTGLSPLHF TGTGCCAGCAGAACAGGGTTGTCACCCCTCCACTTT
TRBD2 TRBJ2-1 TRBV7-2 NA CASSPSGGYNEQFF TGTGCCAGCAGCCCGTCGGGGGGATACAATGAGCAGTTCTTC
NA TRBJ1-5 TRBV19 NA CASSPGPGAGQPQHF TGTGCCAGTAGTCCAGGCCCTGGGGCGGGACAGCCCCAGCATTTT
NA TRBJ2-1 TRBV5-6 few CASSLARLGIYNEQFF TGTGCCAGCAGCTTGGCGCGTCTCGGTATTTACAATGAGCAGTTCTTC
NA TRBJ1-1 TRBV10-3 NA CAIGGGGEAFF TGTGCCATCGGTGGGGGGGGCGAAGCTTTCTTT
TRBD1 TRBJ2-7 TRBV5-6 NA CASSLSRTGGYEQYF TGTGCCAGCAGCTTGTCCCGGACAGGGGGCTACGAGCAGTACTTC
TRBD2 TRBJ2-7 TRBV2 NA CASSDSGLAGYEQYF TGTGCCAGCAGTGACTCGGGACTAGCGGGGTACGAGCAGTACTTC
NA TRBJ2-1 TRBV2 NA CASSDISLSYNEQFF TGTGCCAGCTCGGACATCTCTCTGTCCTACAATGAGCAGTTCTTC
NA TRBJ2-6 TRBV28 NA CASSLGEVPGANVLTF TGTGCCAGCAGTTTGGGGGAGGTCCCTGGGGCCAACGTCCTGACTTTC
TRBD1 TRBJ2-2 TRBV9 NA CASSVQGDTGELFF TGTGCCAGCAGCGTTCAGGGGGACACCGGGGAGCTGTTTTTT
TRBD1 TRBJ1-1 TRBV7-9 NA CASSLPRDRPLGTEAFF TGTGCCAGCAGCTTACCCCGGGACAGACCTTTGGGCACTGAAGCTTTCTTT
NA TRBJ2-7 TRBV14 NA CASSYNYEQYF TGTGCCAGCAGCTACAACTACGAGCAGTACTTC
TRBD1 TRBJ1-2 TRBV7-2 few CASSLTPPDRGPNYGYTF TGTGCCAGCAGCTTAACACCTCCTGACAGGGGTCCTAACTATGGCTACACCTTC
NA TRBJ2-7 TRBV30 NA CAWTGMPSYEQYF TGTGCCTGGACGGGGATGCCCTCCTACGAGCAGTACTTC
NA TRBJ2-5 TRBV20-1 NA CSRRYQETQYF TGCAGTCGGAGGTACCAAGAGACCCAGTACTTC
TRBD2 TRBJ2-3 TRBV7-9 NA CASTPGLAGFDTQYF TGTGCCAGCACTCCGGGACTAGCGGGATTCGATACGCAGTATTTT
NA TRBJ2-3 TRBV28 NA CASRPGTQGTDTQYF TGTGCCAGCAGGCCCGGGACACAGGGTACAGATACGCAGTATTTT
TRBD1 TRBJ1-4 TRBV6-1 NA CASLITGGNEKLFF TGTGCCAGCTTAATCACAGGGGGAAATGAAAAACTGTTTTTT
TRBD2 TRBJ2-7 TRBV5-1 NA CASSLLAGAPAEQYF TGCGCCAGCAGCTTACTAGCGGGAGCCCCGGCCGAGCAGTACTTC
NA TRBJ1-5 TRBV4-3 NA CASSPNSRGYQPQHF TGCGCCAGCAGCCCAAACAGTAGGGGATATCAGCCCCAGCATTTT
NA TRBJ2-5 TRBV7-9 NA CASSLAGGGLKETQYF TGTGCCAGCAGCTTAGCAGGGGGGGGGCTGAAAGAGACCCAGTACTTC
TRBD1 TRBJ2-7 TRBV19 NA CASSFGTGTYEQYF TGTGCCAGTAGTTTCGGGACAGGAACCTACGAGCAGTACTTC
NA TRBJ2-3 TRBV7-9 NA CASLGGDTQYF TGTGCCAGCTTGGGGGGAGATACGCAGTATTTT
TRBD1 TRBJ1-3 TRBV13 NA CASSEDTRGVGNTIYF TGTGCCAGCAGCGAGGACACCAGGGGGGTTGGAAACACCATATATTTT
NA TRBJ2-7 TRBV27 NA CASSFVGRVYEQYF TGTGCCAGCAGTTTCGTCGGCAGGGTCTACGAGCAGTACTTC
NA TRBJ1-6 TRBV6-5 NA CASSYSQGGNSPLHF TGTGCCAGCAGTTACTCACAGGGAGGGAATTCACCCCTCCACTTT
TRBD2 TRBJ2-1 TRBV6-1 few CASSPSGGAVDEQFF TGTGCCAGCAGTCCTAGCGGGGGGGCCGTTGATGAGCAGTTCTTC
NA TRBJ1-2 TRBV7-8 few CASSLGRAGVYGYTF TGTGCCAGCAGCTTAGGACGAGCAGGGGTCTATGGCTACACCTTC
TRBD1 TRBJ2-5 TRBV4-3 NA CASSPATGGAETQYF TGCGCCAGCAGCCCCGCGACAGGGGGCGCGGAGACCCAGTACTTC
NA TRBJ2-7 TRBV6-4 NA CASSDWRASSSYEQYF TGTGCCAGCAGTGACTGGAGGGCTTCCTCCTCCTACGAGCAGTACTTC
NA TRBJ1-5 TRBV6-5 NA CASSYPNNQPQHF TGTGCCAGCAGTTACCCCAACAATCAGCCCCAGCATTTT
NA TRBJ1-1 TRBV7-8 NA CASSFNRDLNTEAFF TGTGCCAGCAGCTTTAACAGGGATTTGAACACTGAAGCTTTCTTT
NA TRBJ1-2 TRBV14 few CASSQDAGWGYTF TGTGCCAGCAGCCAAGATGCCGGGTGGGGCTACACCTTC
TRBD1 TRBJ1-2 TRBV19 few CASPPGGQRRRGANYGYTF TGTGCCAGTCCCCCCGGGGGACAGCGAAGAAGAGGGGCTAACTATGGCTACACCTTC
TRBD1 TRBJ1-1 TRBV5-4 NA CASSPRTGNTEAFF TGTGCCAGCAGCCCAAGGACAGGGAACACTGAAGCTTTCTTT
NA TRBJ1-6 TRBV7-2 NA CASSLIPAGDSPLHF TGTGCCAGCAGCTTAATTCCCGCCGGGGATTCACCCCTCCACTTT
TRBD1 TRBJ1-2 TRBV9 few CASSVEGTGNYGYTF TGTGCCAGCAGCGTAGAAGGGACAGGGAACTATGGCTACACCTTC
NA TRBJ2-5 TRBV5-4 NA CASSLRGGTQYF TGTGCCAGCAGCTTGAGGGGTGGGACCCAGTACTTC
NA TRBJ2-7 TRBV5-6 NA CASSARLISYEQYF TGTGCCAGCAGCGCCAGACTTATCTCCTACGAGCAGTACTTC
NA TRBJ1-1 TRBV6-1 NA CASSERERQMNTEAFF TGTGCCAGCAGTGAAAGGGAGCGGCAGATGAACACTGAAGCTTTCTTT
NA TRBJ2-5 TRBV9 NA CASSVALGETQYF TGTGCCAGCAGCGTAGCCCTCGGAGAGACCCAGTACTTC
NA TRBJ1-2 TRBV5-8 NA CASSLDRVGYTF TGTGCCAGCAGCTTGGACAGGGTGGGCTACACCTTC